These T cell receptor beta chains were read from a single sample in a study of pediatric ulcerative colitis. Profiling relied on immunoSEQ multiplex PCR, and the TCRdb table lists in-frame clones only, not all of them. The data contain about 64,000 clones, 77% of them singletons. Sequenced material: blood. These receptors were obtained from a boy aged 5 to 17 with moderate ulcerative colitis. CDR3s include the opening cysteine and the closing phenylalanine or tryptophan. A D gene is named only where the DNA matches it firmly. Some rows have no size entry. The others give once, few or many, or a class for an expanded clone.

13	once	TRBV6-6	NA	TRBJ1-1	CASSYRGDTEAFF	TGTGCCAGCAGTTACAGGGGAGACACTGAAGCTTTCTTT
15	few	TRBV5-1	NA	TRBJ1-1	CASSLVGPVGTEAFF	TGCGCCAGCAGCTTGGTGGGACCCGTAGGCACTGAAGCTTTCTTT
17	NA	TRBV9	NA	TRBJ2-1	CASSVTSGGGSYNEQFF	TGTGCCAGCAGCGTAACCTCCGGGGGCGGTTCCTACAATGAGCAGTTCTTC
14	NA	TRBV7-9	TRBD1	TRBJ1-2	CASSPGQGVYGYTF	TGTGCCAGCAGCCCAGGACAGGGGGTTTATGGCTACACCTTC
17	NA	TRBV4-1	TRBD2	TRBJ2-5	CASSQDLSRPLAGTQYF	TGCGCCAGCAGCCAAGATCTTAGTCGGCCACTAGCGGGGACCCAGTACTTC
16	NA	TRBV18	TRBD1	TRBJ2-3	CASSPHLGQGTDTQYF	TGTGCCAGCTCACCACATTTAGGACAGGGCACAGATACGCAGTATTTT
14	NA	TRBV13	TRBD2	TRBJ2-7	CASSRSGTRYEQYF	TGTGCCAGCAGCCGTAGCGGGACGCGGTACGAGCAGTACTTC
11	NA	TRBV13	TRBD2	TRBJ2-5	CASSTRDYPYF	TGTGCCAGCAGCACCCGGGACTATCCGTACTTC
15	NA	TRBV27	NA	TRBJ1-1	CASSLTPPGGQGAFF	TGTGCCAGCAGTTTAACCCCCCCCGGAGGCCAGGGGGCTTTCTTT
13	NA	TRBV6-5	NA	TRBJ1-1	CASSYYGNTEAFF	TGTGCCAGCAGTTATTATGGGAACACTGAAGCTTTCTTT
17	NA	TRBV11-2	NA	TRBJ2-1	CASSLVTTSALLGEQFF	TGTGCCAGCAGCTTAGTTACGACCAGCGCTCTCTTAGGGGAGCAGTTCTTC
16	NA	TRBV11-2	TRBD1	TRBJ1-2	CASSLGTGGANYGYTF	TGTGCCAGCAGCTTAGGGACAGGGGGGGCTAACTATGGCTACACCTTC
14	NA	TRBV13	TRBD1	TRBJ1-3	CASSLRTGVNTIYF	TGTGCCAGCAGCTTAAGGACAGGCGTGAACACCATATATTTT
17	NA	TRBV9	NA	TRBJ1-2	CASSVATKGRLNYGYTF	TGTGCCAGCAGCGTAGCTACGAAGGGCCGTCTTAACTATGGCTACACCTTC
22	NA	TRBV19	TRBD2	TRBJ2-3	CASSIFVEGTPRTSGATDTQYF	TGTGCCAGTAGTATATTTGTTGAGGGGACACCTAGAACTAGCGGGGCCACAGATACGCAGTATTTT
17	NA	TRBV5-4	TRBD2	TRBJ2-3	CASSGRGEINLTDTQYF	TGTGCCAGCAGCGGGCGGGGGGAAATAAACTTGACAGATACGCAGTATTTT
13	few	TRBV7-2	NA	TRBJ2-4	CASSLERRHIQYF	TGTGCCAGCAGCTTAGAAAGGAGGCACATTCAGTACTTC
17	NA	TRBV28	TRBD2	TRBJ2-3	CATKPSPLGGNTDTQYF	TGTGCCACCAAGCCCTCACCCCTGGGAGGGAACACAGATACGCAGTATTTT
9	NA	TRBV20-1	NA	TRBJ2-7	CSASYEQYF	TGCAGTGCTTCATACGAGCAGTACTTC
16	NA	TRBV9	NA	TRBJ2-3	CASSVGGGASTDTQYF	TGTGCCAGCAGCGTAGGTGGCGGGGCTAGCACAGATACGCAGTATTTT
14	few	TRBV30	NA	TRBJ1-1	CAWSVDNSVTEAFF	TGTGCCTGGAGTGTGGACAATAGTGTCACTGAAGCTTTCTTT
15	NA	TRBV11-2	TRBD1	TRBJ1-2	CASSSLRQGAYGYTF	TGTGCCAGCAGCTCCCTGAGGCAGGGGGCATATGGCTACACCTTC
13	NA	TRBV18	NA	TRBJ2-3	CASARVVADTQYF	TGTGCCAGCGCCCGGGTAGTTGCAGATACGCAGTATTTT
13	few	TRBV30	NA	TRBJ1-5	CAWSVGSNQPQHF	TGTGCCTGGAGTGTCGGATCCAATCAGCCCCAGCATTTT
17	NA	TRBV13	NA	TRBJ1-1	CASSLRATVWMNTEAFF	TGTGCCAGCAGCTTAAGGGCAACTGTTTGGATGAACACTGAAGCTTTCTTT
16	NA	TRBV6-6	NA	TRBJ1-5	CASSYPGQISNQPQHF	TGTGCCAGCAGTTACCCCGGACAGATCAGCAATCAGCCCCAGCATTTT
16	NA	TRBV7-2	TRBD2	TRBJ2-2	CASTRTSGGNTGELFF	TGTGCCAGCACCAGGACTAGCGGGGGAAACACCGGGGAGCTGTTTTTT
13	NA	TRBV7-6	TRBD1	TRBJ1-1	CASSSSQTGQAFF	TGTGCCAGCAGCTCTTCACAGACAGGGCAGGCTTTCTTT
18	few	TRBV4-1	NA	TRBJ2-7	CAIPSVLFRDLSSYEQYF	TGCGCCATCCCCTCAGTTCTGTTCAGGGACCTGAGCTCCTACGAGCAGTACTTC
19	NA	TRBV2	TRBD1	TRBJ1-4	CASSEEVWTGGAPGEKLFF	TGTGCCAGCAGTGAAGAAGTATGGACAGGGGGCGCCCCGGGGGAAAAACTGTTTTTT
13	NA	TRBV5-6	NA	TRBJ1-3	CASSGPLGNTIYF	TGTGCCAGCAGCGGGCCCCTTGGAAACACCATATATTTT
15	NA	TRBV7-2	NA	TRBJ1-2	CASSLGLGLDYGYTF	TGTGCCAGCAGTTTGGGTTTAGGGCTAGACTATGGCTACACCTTC
16	NA	TRBV6-1	NA	TRBJ2-3	CASSELVGYPADTQYF	TGTGCCAGCAGTGAACTGGTAGGCTATCCGGCAGATACGCAGTATTTT
13	NA	TRBV14	NA	TRBJ2-1	CASSQESINEQFF	TGTGCCAGCAGCCAAGAATCCATCAATGAGCAGTTCTTC
15	NA	TRBV6-1	NA	TRBJ1-4	CASKGLNRRNEKLFF	TGTGCCAGCAAAGGGCTGAACAGACGTAATGAAAAACTGTTTTTT
15	NA	TRBV7-3	TRBD1	TRBJ1-1	CASSSWTGMNTEAFF	TGTGCCAGCAGCTCTTGGACAGGTATGAACACTGAAGCTTTCTTT
14	NA	TRBV7-9	NA	TRBJ2-5	CASSPQGAEETQYF	TGTGCCAGCAGTCCCCAGGGAGCAGAAGAGACCCAGTACTTC
14	NA	TRBV7-2	NA	TRBJ2-7	CASSLEPLDYEQYF	TGTGCCAGCAGCTTAGAACCTCTGGACTACGAGCAGTACTTC
14	NA	TRBV6-4	NA	TRBJ2-1	CASSIRLDYNEQFF	TGTGCCAGCAGTATCCGACTAGACTACAATGAGCAGTTCTTC
17	few	TRBV7-8	NA	TRBJ2-3	CASSSRARMIGTDTQYF	TGTGCCAGCAGCTCTAGAGCGCGCATGATAGGCACAGATACGCAGTATTTT
13	NA	TRBV10-1	NA	TRBJ1-1	CASRRELNTEAFF	TGCGCCAGCAGAAGGGAGCTGAACACTGAAGCTTTCTTT
14	NA	TRBV19	TRBD2	TRBJ2-7	CASSRGGVSYEQYF	TGTGCCAGTAGTAGGGGGGGAGTATCCTACGAGCAGTACTTC
17	few	TRBV18	NA	TRBJ1-1	CASSPRDPGALNTEAFF	TGTGCCAGCTCACCACGGGACCCAGGGGCGTTGAACACTGAAGCTTTCTTT
15	once	TRBV11-2	NA	TRBJ1-2	CASSLVERGNYGYTF	TGTGCCAGCAGCTTAGTCGAAAGGGGTAACTATGGCTACACCTTC
17	few	TRBV4-3	TRBD2	TRBJ2-1	CASSQDRTSGTYNEQFF	TGCGCCAGCAGCCAAGATCGTACCAGCGGGACCTACAATGAGCAGTTCTTC
16	once	TRBV5-4	NA	TRBJ1-2	CASSLGGARRDYGYTF	TGTGCCAGCAGCCTGGGGGGGGCACGGAGGGACTATGGCTACACCTTC
15	NA	TRBV11-2	TRBD2	TRBJ2-7	CASSLGPGLADEQYF	TGTGCCAGCAGCTTGGGACCGGGACTAGCGGACGAGCAGTACTTC
17	few	TRBV4-1	NA	TRBJ1-1	CASSQPLNRAMNTEAFF	TGCGCCAGCAGCCAACCGTTAAACAGGGCTATGAACACTGAAGCTTTCTTT
20	once	TRBV18	TRBD2	TRBJ2-1	CASSPPFHSSGKSSYNEQFF	TGTGCCAGCTCACCACCGTTCCATTCTAGCGGAAAAAGCTCCTACAATGAGCAGTTCTTC
16	NA	TRBV27	NA	TRBJ2-3	CASSLFAGASTDTQYF	TGTGCCAGCAGTTTATTTGCGGGGGCCTCCACAGATACGCAGTATTTT
15	few	TRBV9	NA	TRBJ1-1	CASSPQGRRGTEAFF	TGTGCCAGCAGCCCACAGGGTAGGCGCGGCACTGAAGCTTTCTTT